One and the same sample provided the 20 T cell receptor beta chains below, sequenced in a study of regulatory T cells in long-lasting Graves disease. Arm-PCR of CDR3 regions and iRepertoire HTBI primers were used to build TCR beta libraries. TCRdb reprocessed the multiplex PCR reads via MiXCR and lists one record per CDR3 protein. Of 400,000 to 500,000 distinct CDR3 sequences detected, about a sixth appear once; the ten largest clones hold 20% to 25%. Documented time point: newly diagnosed GD, antithyroid drugs for less than 3 months. Following extraction of RNA from PBMCs, that RNA was used to make the TCR library. These records were also assigned to another study, of T cells in Graves' hyperthyroidism and ophthalmopathy.

Sequencing was performed on peripheral blood mononuclear cells (PBMCs), taken at new diagnosis, from a patient treated with antithyroid drugs. These TCRs come from a woman aged 18-29 years with Graves disease.

CDR3 loop: CASRMGTSARDEQFF. The CDR3 DNA sequence: TGCGCCAGCAGGATGGGGACTAGCGCAAGGGATGAGCAGTTCTTC. V and J are TRBV10-1 and TRBJ2-1; TRBD2 matches at 10 bases. Germline V gene sequence: CDR1 WNHNN, CDR2 SYGVQD (reference sequence). Trimming took 6 bases from V and 8 from J; bases not matched to a gene: 10. The CDR3 is 15 amino acids.

In this sample, this clonotype turned up many times. This chain uses TRBV11-2 with TRBJ2-7; 8 bases are a match to TRBD1. The germline CDR1 and CDR2 sequences are SGHAT and FQNNGV. This CDR3 spans 16 amino acids. The trim removed 4 bases at V and 5 bases at J, leaving 13 bases unmatched. In nucleotides, the CDR3 is TGTGCCAGCAGCTCCCCCTACGACGGACAGGGCCACGAGCAGTACTTC. It is translated as CASSSPYDGQGHEQYF.

As concerns this clonotype: This may arise from a read error, as a much more abundant clone is one base away. The CDR3 does not close with the conserved phenylalanine or tryptophan, likely indicating a read error. V and J are TRBV5-5 and TRBJ1-2; D is undetermined. V lost 2 bases and J lost 2, with 10 bases in between. CDR3 size: 14 residues. Per germline, CDR1 SGHKS and CDR2 YYEKEE (reference sequence). CDR3 in DNA: TGTGCCAGCAGCTTAGAGAGAGAAAACTATGGCTACACCTCC. Translating it yields CASSLERENYGYTS.

This clonotype was detected only once. V is TRBV15 and J is TRBJ2-5; D is perhaps TRBD1 or TRBD2 (5 bases each). V lost 3 bases and J lost 3, with 8 bases in between. Germline CDR1 reads LNHNV; CDR2 reads YYDKDF (reference sequence). CDR3 length: 13 amino acids. CDR3 in DNA: TGTGCCACCAGCAGTCGAGGGGAAGAGACCCAGTACTTC. This codes for CATSSRGEETQYF.

This clonotype was observed a handful of times. A much larger clone is a single base away; this may be a read error. V usage is TRBV7-2 and J usage is TRBJ1-1, with a weak D call TRBD1 (5 bases). The CDR3 contains 15 residues. Germline-derived CDR1 and CDR2 are SGHTA and FQGNSA. Written as DNA, the CDR3 is TGTGCCGGCAGCTTAGGATGGGACGGGAACACTGAAGCTTTCTTT. The encoded protein is CAGSLGWDGNTEAFF.

In regard to this clonotype: At one end the junction does not follow the germline gene, possibly because of a read error. This sequence joins TRBV5-4 and TRBJ1-2; D may be TRBD1 (5 bases). Germline V gene lookup returns CDR1 SGHNT and CDR2 YYREEE (reference sequence). The CDR3 has 12 amino acids. The CDR3 sequence is CASSTTDYGHTF. The CDR3 nucleotides read TGTGCCAGCAGCACGACAGACTATGGCCACACCTTC. Combining the CDR3 with reference TRBV5-4 and TRBJ1-2 gives the whole variable domain ETGVTQSPTHLIKTRGQQVTLRCSSQSGHNTVSWYQQALGQGPQFIFQYYREEENGRGNFPPRFSGLQFPNYSSELNVNALELDDSALYLCASSTTDYGHTFGSGTRLTVV.

This clonotype was recorded at least ten times. This sequence joins TRBV7-2 and TRBJ2-3; 7 positions match TRBD1. J lost 3 bases, V lost 1 base, and 7 bases had no gene match. The CDR3 sequence is 16 residues long. Germline-derived CDR1 and CDR2 are SGHTA and FQGNSA. Here the CDR3 reads CASSLGGGGRTDTQYF. CDR3 nucleotide sequence: TGTGCCAGCAGCTTAGGAGGGGGCGGCCGTACAGATACGCAGTATTTT. Full variable domain (missing parts from reference TRBV7-2 and TRBJ2-3): GAGVSQSPSNKVTEKGKDVELRCDPISGHTALYWYRQSLGQGLEFLIYFQGNSAPDKSGLPSDRFSAERTGGSVSTLTIQRTQQEDSAVYLCASSLGGGGRTDTQYFGPGTRLTVL.

This clonotype was detected ten times or more. The J gene is TRBJ2-3, the V gene TRBV7-2, with D maybe TRBD1 (5 bases). The CDR3 covers 16 residues. V lost 5 bases and J 1 base, leaving 16 bases between the germline ends. Germline assignment: CDR1 SGHTA and CDR2 FQGNSA. CDR3 coding DNA: TGTGCCAGCAGCCCCCAAAGGGGTATGGGCACAGATACGCAGTATTTT. Amino acids: CASSPQRGMGTDTQYF. Based on the CDR3 plus reference TRBV7-2 and TRBJ2-3, the full variable domain is GAGVSQSPSNKVTEKGKDVELRCDPISGHTALYWYRQSLGQGLEFLIYFQGNSAPDKSGLPSDRFSAERTGGSVSTLTIQRTQQEDSAVYLCASSPQRGMGTDTQYFGPGTRLTVL.

Details on this clonotype: This sequence may be a read error, since a much larger clone differs from it by one base. DNA for the CDR3: TGCGCCAGCAGCTTTGGCGGGACTGGGTTCAACAATGAGCAGTACTTC. It yields the protein CASSFGGTGFNNEQYF. The rearrangement uses TRBV5-1 and TRBJ2-4, with a possible D match to TRBD2 (6 bases). Trimming removed 2 bases from V and 13 bases from J, with 25 bases in between. The germline gives CDR1 SGHRS, CDR2 YFSETQ. The CDR3 is made up of 16 amino acids. The variable domain in full, with the rest retrieved from reference TRBV5-1 and TRBJ2-4, is KAGVTQTPRYLIKTRGQQVTLSCSPISGHRSVSWYQQTPGQGLQFLFEYFSETQRNKGNFPGRFSGRQFSNSRSEMNVSTLELGDSALYLCASSFGGTGFNNEQYFGAGTRLSVL.

The chain employs TRBV5-4 and TRBJ2-1; 13 nucleotides agree with TRBD2. The CDR3 has 17 amino acids. Germline V gene sequence: CDR1 SGHNT, CDR2 YYREEE (reference sequence). J lost 1 base, V lost 3 bases, and 4 bases had no gene match. CDR3 residues: CASSSGLAGRSYNEQFF. DNA of the CDR3: TGTGCCAGCAGCTCGGGACTAGCGGGGAGGTCCTACAATGAGCAGTTCTTC.

Regarding this clonotype: One base away lies a much larger clone, so this may be a sequencing read error. The CDR3 bases are TGCGCCAGCAGCAAATCAGCGCTAGCGGGAGTCGATGGGCAGTTCTTC. Its protein product is CASSKSALAGVDGQFF. V is TRBV4-3 and J is TRBJ2-1, with 10 bases fitting TRBD2. Germline V gene sequence: CDR1 LGHNA, CDR2 YSLEER. The CDR3 has 16 amino acids. Trimming removed 5 bases from V and 12 bases from J; junction bases left unmatched: 16.

This clonotype was seen many times. The V gene is TRBV29-1, the J gene TRBJ1-1, with D possibly being TRBD1 (5 bases). Germline CDR1 is SQVTM and CDR2 is ANQGSEA. CDR3 length equals 14 residues. CDR3 in DNA: TGCAGTGCGACACGCGGACACTCGAACACTGAAGCTTTCTTT. Residues: CSATRGHSNTEAFF.

This clonotype was picked up many times. This rearrangement joins TRBV28 to TRBJ2-5; D possibly corresponds to TRBD2 (6 bases). Germline CDR1 reads MDHEN; CDR2 reads SYDVKM. This CDR3 region has 18 residues. V lost 2 bases, J lost 3 bases, and 22 bases lay in between. The CDR3: CASSLLGGASMWEETQYF. As DNA, the CDR3 is TGTGCCAGCAGTTTACTTGGAGGGGCGTCGATGTGGGAAGAGACCCAGTACTTC.

The DNA of the CDR3 is TGTGCCACCAGCAGAGGGGGGGCAGGGGGGCGTCGGGAGCTGTTTTTT. Residues: CATSRGGAGGRRELFF. The rearrangement joins TRBV15 to TRBJ2-2, with D tentatively TRBD1 (7 bases). Trimming cost V 1 base and J 9 bases, with 18 bases left between them. There are 16 residues in the CDR3. Germline CDR1 LNHNV, CDR2 YYDKDF (reference sequence).

This clonotype was detected many times. This chain connects TRBV11-2 to TRBJ2-3, with 7 bases that match TRBD2. The J call may be mistaken, given a closer DNA end match to TRBJ2-5. This CDR3 is 15 amino acids long. Germline V gives CDR1 SGHAT, CDR2 FQNNGV. The CDR3: CASSPQDLYGGAQYF. The DNA for the CDR3 is TGTGCCAGCAGCCCACAGGACCTTTATGGGGGGGCCCAGTACTTC.

V usage is TRBV3-1 and J usage is TRBJ2-2; 8 positions match TRBD2. V lost 1 base to trimming and J lost 4 bases; unmatched junction nucleotides: 5. The germline gives CDR1 LGHDT, CDR2 YNNKEL (reference sequence). There are 16 residues in the CDR3. CDR3 protein: CASSQVSGRGTGELFF. CDR3 nucleotide sequence: TGTGCCAGCAGCCAAGTTTCCGGGAGGGGCACCGGGGAGCTGTTTTTT.

This clonotype has at least ten counts. The chain combines TRBV7-8 with TRBJ2-7; 9 bases are shared with TRBD2. Germline V lookup: CDR1 SGHVS, CDR2 FQNEAQ. Germline trimming cut 1 base from V and 0 bases from J; bases unmatched to any gene: 4. The length of the CDR3 is 16 residues. The CDR3 region has the DNA TGTGCCAGCAGCTTAGACGAAGCGGGAGGCTCCTACGAGCAGTACTTC. This translates into CASSLDEAGGSYEQYF. The full variable domain, completed using reference TRBV7-8 and TRBJ2-7, is GAGVSQSPRYKVAKRGQDVALRCDPISGHVSLFWYQQALGQGPEFLTYFQNEAQLDKSGLPSDRFFAERPEGSVSTLKIQRTQQEDSAVYLCASSLDEAGGSYEQYFGPGTRLTVT.

This clonotype was detected ten times or more. The CDR3 spells CASSPITSGKYRETQYF. CDR3 bases: TGTGCCAGCAGTCCGATCACTAGCGGGAAGTATAGAGAGACCCAGTACTTC. The chain links TRBV27 to TRBJ2-5, with 10 bases fitting TRBD2. The CDR3 length is 17 residues. Germline CDR1 and CDR2: MNHEY and SMNVEV (reference sequence). V lost 5 bases, J lost 4 bases, and 13 bases stayed unmatched.

The V call is TRBV7-8, the J call TRBJ2-7; TRBD2 matches 7 bases. V shed 3 bases and J 2 bases; nucleotides not matched to a gene: 4. CDR1 SGHVS and CDR2 FQNEAQ come from the germline V gene. The length of the CDR3 is 14 residues. The CDR3 DNA sequence: TGTGCCAGCAGCTTGAAGCGGGAAACCTACGAGCAGTACTTC. Encoded protein: CASSLKRETYEQYF.

In this sample, this clonotype turned up a few times. The chain employs TRBV12-3 or TRBV12-4 and TRBJ2-7; D unclear. The ends were cut back, 7 bases at V and 0 bases at J, with 7 bases in the middle. The length of the CDR3 is 12 residues. The CDR3 DNA reads as TGTGCCAGCAAAAAAAGCTCCTACGAGCAGTACTTC. Protein: CASKKSSYEQYF.